Sequencing of this T cell receptor (beta chain) was carried out in a study of blood T cell repertoires in COVID-19. About the research overall: Whether acute or convalescent, the COVID-19 samples came from the United States, Italy and Spain. PBMCs, B-cell-depleted T cells, or T cells were the source of the cDNA or gDNA that made up the material.

Authors' methods: From reference gene primer amplification, estimates of nucleated cell counts were derived. Measured with immunoSEQ multiplex PCR; TCRdb has only the in-frame clones, and not every one. For V, J and clone size, that table is used; D and trimming come from the DNA. The sample holds around 67,000 clones; around 80% are singletons and the top ten take 9.2%. CDR1 is SGHTA and CDR2 is FQGNSA in the germline V gene. The CDR3 is 15 residues long. V was cut by 1 base and J by 0 bases, with 9 bases left in between. Sequencing was carried out using peripheral blood. This chain links TRBV7-2 with TRBJ1-2; D gene uncertain. The clonotype originates from a human donor in a cohort sampled during active COVID-19. This CDR3 is CASSLGSQANYGYTF. CDR3 DNA sequence: TGTGCCAGCAGCTTAGGGAGTCAAGCTAACTATGGCTACACCTTC.